The source of this T cell receptor (beta chain) is a study of cytomegalovirus exposure and HLA in healthy donors. Study findings and constraints: A later analysis linked around 15,000 TCR beta sequences to HLA alleles at 0.05 false discovery rate. In a later analysis, an Asian-associated ancestry cluster reportedly showed fewer N-insertions than the roughly 730-donor mean.

CDR1 and CDR2 from the germline V gene are SNHLY and FYNNEI. The CDR3 spans 15 residues. Trimming took off 0 bases at V and 0 bases at J, with 6 bases between the two ends. PCR involved 60 Vbeta and 13 Jbeta primers. This table comes from immunoSEQ multiplex PCR, and its TCRdb copy is limited to in-frame clones, with some not included. The table shows about 97,000 clones, with around 68% occurring only once. This clone was recorded once. What it binds is not known. V gene TRBV2 combines with J gene TRBJ2-4, with D possibly TRBD1 on 6 matching bases. The origin of this receptor is a human donor in good health. The specimen was PBMCs. The CDR3 coding sequence is TGTGCCAGCAGTGAAGCGGGACAAGCCAAAAACATTCAGTACTTC. It codes for CASSEAGQAKNIQYF.